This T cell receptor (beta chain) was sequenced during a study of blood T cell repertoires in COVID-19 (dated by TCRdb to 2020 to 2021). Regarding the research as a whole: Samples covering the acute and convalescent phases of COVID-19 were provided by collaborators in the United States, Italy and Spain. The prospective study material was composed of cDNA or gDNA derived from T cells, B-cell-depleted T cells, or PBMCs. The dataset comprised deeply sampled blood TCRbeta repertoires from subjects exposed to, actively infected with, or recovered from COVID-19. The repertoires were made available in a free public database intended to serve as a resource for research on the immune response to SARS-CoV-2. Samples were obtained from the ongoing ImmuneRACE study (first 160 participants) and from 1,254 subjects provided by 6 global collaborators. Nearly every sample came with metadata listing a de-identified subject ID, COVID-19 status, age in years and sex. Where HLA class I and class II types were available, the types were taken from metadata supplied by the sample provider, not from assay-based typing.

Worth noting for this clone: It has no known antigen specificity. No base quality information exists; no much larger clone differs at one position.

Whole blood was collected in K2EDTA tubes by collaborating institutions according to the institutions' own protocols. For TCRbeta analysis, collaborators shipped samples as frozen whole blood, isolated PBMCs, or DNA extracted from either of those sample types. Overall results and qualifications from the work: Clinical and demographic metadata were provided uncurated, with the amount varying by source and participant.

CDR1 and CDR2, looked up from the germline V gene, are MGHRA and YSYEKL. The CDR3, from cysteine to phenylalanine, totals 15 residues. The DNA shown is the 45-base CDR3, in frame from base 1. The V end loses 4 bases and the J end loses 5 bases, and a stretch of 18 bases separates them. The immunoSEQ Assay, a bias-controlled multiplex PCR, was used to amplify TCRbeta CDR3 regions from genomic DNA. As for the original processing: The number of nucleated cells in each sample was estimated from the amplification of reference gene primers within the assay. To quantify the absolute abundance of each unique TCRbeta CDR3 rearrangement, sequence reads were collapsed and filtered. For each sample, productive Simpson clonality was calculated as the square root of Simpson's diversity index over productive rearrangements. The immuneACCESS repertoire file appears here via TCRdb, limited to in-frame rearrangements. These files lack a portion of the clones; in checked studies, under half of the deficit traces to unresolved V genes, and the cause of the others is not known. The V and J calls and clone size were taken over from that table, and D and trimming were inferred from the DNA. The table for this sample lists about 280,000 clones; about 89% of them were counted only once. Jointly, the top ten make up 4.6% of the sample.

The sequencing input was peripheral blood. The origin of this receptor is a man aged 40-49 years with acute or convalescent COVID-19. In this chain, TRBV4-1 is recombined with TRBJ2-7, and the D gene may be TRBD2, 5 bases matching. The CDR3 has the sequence CASSPGLTVRHEQYF. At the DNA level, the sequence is TGCGCCAGCAGCCCAGGACTCACAGTCCGCCACGAGCAGTACTTC.